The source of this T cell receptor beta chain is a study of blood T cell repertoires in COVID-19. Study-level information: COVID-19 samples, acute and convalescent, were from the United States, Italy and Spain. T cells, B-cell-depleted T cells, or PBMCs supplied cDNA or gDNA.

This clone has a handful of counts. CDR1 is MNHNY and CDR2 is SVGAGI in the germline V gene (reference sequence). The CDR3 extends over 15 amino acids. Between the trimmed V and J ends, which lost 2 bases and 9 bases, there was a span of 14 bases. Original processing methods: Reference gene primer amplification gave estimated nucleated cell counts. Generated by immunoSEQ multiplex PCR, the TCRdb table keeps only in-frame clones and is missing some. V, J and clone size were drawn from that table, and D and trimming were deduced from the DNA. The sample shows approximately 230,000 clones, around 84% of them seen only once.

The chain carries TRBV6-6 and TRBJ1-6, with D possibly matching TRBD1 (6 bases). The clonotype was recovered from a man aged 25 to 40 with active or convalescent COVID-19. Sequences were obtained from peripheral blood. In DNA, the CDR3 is TGTGCCAGCAGTTACATGTCAGGGGCGAGTTCACCCCTCCACTTT. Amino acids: CASSYMSGASSPLHF.